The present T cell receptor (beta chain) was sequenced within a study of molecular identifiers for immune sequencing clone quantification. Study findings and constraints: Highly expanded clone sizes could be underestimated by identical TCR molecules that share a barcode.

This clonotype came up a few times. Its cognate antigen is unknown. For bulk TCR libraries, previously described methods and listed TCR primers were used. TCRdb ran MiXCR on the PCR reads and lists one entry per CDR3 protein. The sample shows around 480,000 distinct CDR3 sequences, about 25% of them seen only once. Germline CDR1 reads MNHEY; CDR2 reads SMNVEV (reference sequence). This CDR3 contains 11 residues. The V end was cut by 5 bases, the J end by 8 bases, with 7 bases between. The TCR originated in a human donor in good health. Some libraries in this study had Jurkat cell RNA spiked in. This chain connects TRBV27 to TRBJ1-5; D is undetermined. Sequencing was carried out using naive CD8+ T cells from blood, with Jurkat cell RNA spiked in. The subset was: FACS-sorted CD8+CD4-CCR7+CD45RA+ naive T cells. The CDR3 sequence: CASSGVKPQHF. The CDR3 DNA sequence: TGTGCCAGCAGTGGGGTGAAGCCCCAGCATTTT.